One and the same sample provided the 9 T cell receptor beta chains below, sequenced in a study of blood T cell repertoires in COVID-19. The assay was immunoSEQ multiplex PCR, and TCRdb's table has in-frame clones only and misses some. Altogether some 340,000 clones are present, 90% to 95% being singletons, with the ten largest covering around 3.9%. The sequencing input was PBMCs or T cells enriched from blood (not recorded which). Receptor source: a woman aged 25 to 39 who had been exposed to COVID-19.

The chain joins TRBV9 to TRBJ1-3; D unclear. The CDR3 covers 14 residues. Germline V gene sequence: CDR1 SGDLS, CDR2 YYNGEE. V shed 0 bases and J shed 4 bases, with 8 bases lying between them. CDR3: CASSVGQAGNTIYF. CDR3 in DNA: TGTGCCAGCAGCGTAGGTCAGGCAGGAAACACCATATATTTT.

V and J are TRBV24-1 and TRBJ1-1, with D perhaps TRBD1 (5 bases). The germline CDR1 and CDR2 sequences are KGHDR and SFDVKD. The CDR3 is 16 residues long. V was shortened by 5 bases and J by 5 bases, with 20 bases between the two germline ends. CDR3 residues: CATSAVRGDGRTEAFF. CDR3 DNA: TGTGCCACCAGTGCCGTCCGGGGGGACGGGAGGACTGAAGCTTTCTTT.

This chain links TRBV30 with TRBJ1-2; D not certain. Germline V lookup: CDR1 GTSNPN, CDR2 SVGIG (reference sequence). Trimming removed 2 bases at V and 2 bases at J, with 12 bases between. CDR3 length: 14 residues. CDR3 amino acids: CAWSTLTGNYGYTF. The DNA of the CDR3 is TGTGCCTGGAGTACCCTGACTGGAAACTATGGCTACACCTTC.

The rearrangement joins TRBV12-3 or TRBV12-4 to TRBJ1-2, with TRBD1 as a possible D gene (5 bases). The CDR3 loop spans 12 amino acids. V was shortened by 3 bases and J by 8 bases, with 10 bases between the two germline ends. CDR3 residues: CASSLGGVGYTF. The DNA of the CDR3 is TGTGCCAGCAGTTTGGGAGGGGTGGGCTACACCTTC.

This rearrangement joins TRBV9 to TRBJ1-3; a weak D match, TRBD1 (5 bases). Germline CDR1 SGDLS, CDR2 YYNGEE. The ends were cut back, 3 bases at V and 0 bases at J, with 7 bases in the middle. The CDR3 runs 14 residues. The CDR3 bases are TGTGCCAGCAGCGGACAGACCTCTGGAAACACCATATATTTT. Residues: CASSGQTSGNTIYF.

CDR3 DNA sequence: TGTGCCAGCAGTCCCGGGACAGGGGCCTACTATGGCTACACCTTC. Amino acid sequence: CASSPGTGAYYGYTF. This chain connects TRBV6-5 to TRBJ1-2; 10 bases fit TRBD1. The trim removed 5 bases at V and 3 bases at J, leaving 6 bases unmatched. Germline V lookup: CDR1 MNHEY, CDR2 SVGAGI. There are 15 residues in the CDR3.

The V call is TRBV4-1, the J call TRBJ2-2, with 7 positions matching TRBD1. This CDR3 is 17 amino acids long. Germline CDR1 is MGHRA and CDR2 is YSYEKL. With 6 bases clipped from V and 1 base from J, the junction kept 11 bases outside the gene matches. The CDR3 protein is CASRPKHRGQNTGELFF. In DNA, the CDR3 is TGCGCCAGCAGGCCAAAACACAGGGGTCAGAACACCGGGGAGCTGTTTTTT.

The J gene is TRBJ1-2, the V gene TRBV4-3; a weak D match, TRBD1 (5 bases). The CDR3 is made up of 15 amino acids. V lost 0 bases and J 8 bases, leaving 16 bases between the germline ends. Germline CDR1 LGHNA, CDR2 YSLEER. The DNA of the CDR3 is TGCGCCAGCAGCCAAGATGAGGCGGCAGGGAGGGGCTACACCTTC. Protein product: CASSQDEAAGRGYTF.

A remark on this clone: Other DNA sequences in the same sample also yield this CDR3. The V gene is TRBV9, the J gene TRBJ1-3; 7 bases are a match to TRBD1. This CDR3 is built from 16 residues. Germline CDR1 is SGDLS and CDR2 is YYNGEE. V shed 0 bases, J shed 0 bases, and the junction held 3 bases outside the gene matches. The chain's CDR3 is CASSVAGGHSGNTIYF. The CDR3 coding sequence is TGTGCCAGCAGCGTAGCAGGGGGTCACTCTGGAAACACCATATATTTT.